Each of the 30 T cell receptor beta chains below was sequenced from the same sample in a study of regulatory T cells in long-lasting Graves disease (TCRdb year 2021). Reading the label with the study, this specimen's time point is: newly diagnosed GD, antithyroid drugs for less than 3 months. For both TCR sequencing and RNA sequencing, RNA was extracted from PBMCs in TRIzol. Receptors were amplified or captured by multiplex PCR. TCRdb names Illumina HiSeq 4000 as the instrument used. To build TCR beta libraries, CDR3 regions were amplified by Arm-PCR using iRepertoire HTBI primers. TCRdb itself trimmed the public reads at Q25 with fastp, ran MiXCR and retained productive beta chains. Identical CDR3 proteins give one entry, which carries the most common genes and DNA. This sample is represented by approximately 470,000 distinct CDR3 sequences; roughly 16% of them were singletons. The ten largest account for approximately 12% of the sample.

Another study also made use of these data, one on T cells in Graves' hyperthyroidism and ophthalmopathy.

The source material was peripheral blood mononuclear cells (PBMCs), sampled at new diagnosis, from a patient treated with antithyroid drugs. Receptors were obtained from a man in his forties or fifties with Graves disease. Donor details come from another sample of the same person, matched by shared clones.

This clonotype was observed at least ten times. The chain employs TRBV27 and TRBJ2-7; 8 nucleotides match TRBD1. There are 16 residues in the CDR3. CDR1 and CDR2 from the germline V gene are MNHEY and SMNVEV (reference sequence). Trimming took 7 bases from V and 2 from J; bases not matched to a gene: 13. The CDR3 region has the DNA TGTGCCAGCAAAGGGATGACAGGGGTCCATACCTACGAGCAGTACTTC. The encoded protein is CASKGMTGVHTYEQYF.

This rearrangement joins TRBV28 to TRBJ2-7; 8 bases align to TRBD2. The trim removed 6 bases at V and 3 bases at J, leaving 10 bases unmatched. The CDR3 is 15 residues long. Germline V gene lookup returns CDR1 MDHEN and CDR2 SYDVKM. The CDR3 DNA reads TGTGCCAGCAGCCATGTCCTAGCGGGTGACTACGAGCAGTACTTC. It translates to CASSHVLAGDYEQYF.

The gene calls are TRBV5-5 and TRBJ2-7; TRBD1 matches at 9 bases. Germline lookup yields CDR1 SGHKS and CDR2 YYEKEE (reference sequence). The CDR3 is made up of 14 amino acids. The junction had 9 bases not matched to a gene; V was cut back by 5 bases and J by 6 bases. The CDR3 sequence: CASSFRQGVGEQYF. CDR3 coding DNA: TGTGCCAGCAGTTTCCGACAGGGGGTTGGCGAGCAGTACTTC.

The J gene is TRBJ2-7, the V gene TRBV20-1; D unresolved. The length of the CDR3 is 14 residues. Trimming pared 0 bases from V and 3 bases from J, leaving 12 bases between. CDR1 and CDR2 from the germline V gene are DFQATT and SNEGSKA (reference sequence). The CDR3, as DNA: TGCAGTGCTAGAGATCTACTCGTTAACTACGAGCAGTACTTC. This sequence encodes CSARDLLVNYEQYF.

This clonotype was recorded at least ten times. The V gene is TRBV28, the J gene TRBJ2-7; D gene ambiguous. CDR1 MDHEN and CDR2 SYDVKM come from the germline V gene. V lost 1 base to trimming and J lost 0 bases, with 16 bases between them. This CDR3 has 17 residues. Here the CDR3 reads CASSLLPRRQPSYEQYF. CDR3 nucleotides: TGTGCCAGCAGTTTATTACCCCGCCGGCAGCCCTCCTACGAGCAGTACTTC.

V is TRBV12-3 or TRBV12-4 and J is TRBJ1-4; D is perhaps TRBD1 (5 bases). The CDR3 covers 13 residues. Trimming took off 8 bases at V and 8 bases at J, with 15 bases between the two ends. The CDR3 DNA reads TGTGCCAGCTCAGTAAGGGGAAGGGAAAAACTGTTTTTT. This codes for CASSVRGREKLFF.

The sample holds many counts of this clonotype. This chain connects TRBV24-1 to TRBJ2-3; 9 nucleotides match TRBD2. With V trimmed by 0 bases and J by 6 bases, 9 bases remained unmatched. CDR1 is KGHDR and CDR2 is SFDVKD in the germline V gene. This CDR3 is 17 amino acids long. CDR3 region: CATSDLHRGGRADTQYF. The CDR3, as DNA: TGTGCCACCAGTGATTTGCATCGCGGCGGGAGGGCGGATACGCAGTATTTT.

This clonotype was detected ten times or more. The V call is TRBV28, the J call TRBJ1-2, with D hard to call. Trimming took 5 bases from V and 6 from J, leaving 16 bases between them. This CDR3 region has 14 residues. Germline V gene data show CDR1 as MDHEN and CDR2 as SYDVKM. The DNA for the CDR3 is TGTGCCAGCAGTAACGACGGTCTGTGGGATGGCTACACCTTC. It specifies CASSNDGLWDGYTF.

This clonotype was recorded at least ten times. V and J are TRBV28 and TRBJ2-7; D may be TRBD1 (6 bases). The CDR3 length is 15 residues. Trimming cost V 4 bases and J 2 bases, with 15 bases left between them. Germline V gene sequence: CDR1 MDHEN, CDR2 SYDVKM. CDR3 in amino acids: CASSSQGYNPYEQYF. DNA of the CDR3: TGTGCCAGCAGTTCCCAGGGGTATAATCCCTACGAGCAGTACTTC.

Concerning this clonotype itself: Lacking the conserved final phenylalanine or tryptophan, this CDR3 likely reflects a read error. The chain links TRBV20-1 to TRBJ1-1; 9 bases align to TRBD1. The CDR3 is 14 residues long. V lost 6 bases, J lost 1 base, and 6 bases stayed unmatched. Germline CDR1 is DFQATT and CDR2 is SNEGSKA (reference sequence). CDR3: CSANRGPANTEAFL. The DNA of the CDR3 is TGCAGTGCCAACAGGGGGCCGGCGAACACTGAAGCTTTCCTT.

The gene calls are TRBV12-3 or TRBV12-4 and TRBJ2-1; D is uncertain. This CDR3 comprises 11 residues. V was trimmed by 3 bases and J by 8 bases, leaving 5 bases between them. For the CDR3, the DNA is TGTGCCAGCAGTTTTTTAGATGAGCAGTTCTTC. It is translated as CASSFLDEQFF.

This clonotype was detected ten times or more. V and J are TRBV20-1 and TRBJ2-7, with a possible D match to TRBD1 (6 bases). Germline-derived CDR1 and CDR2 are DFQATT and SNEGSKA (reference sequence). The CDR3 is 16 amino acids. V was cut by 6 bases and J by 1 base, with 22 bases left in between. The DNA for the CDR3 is TGCAGTGCCACGGGGACCACAGGGAAGGAGTCCTACGAGCAGTACTTC. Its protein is CSATGTTGKESYEQYF.

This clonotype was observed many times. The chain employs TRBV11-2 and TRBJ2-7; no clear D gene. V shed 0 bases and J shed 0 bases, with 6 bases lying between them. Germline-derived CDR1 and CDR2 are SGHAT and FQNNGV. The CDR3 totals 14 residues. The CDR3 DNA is TGTGCCAGCAGCTTAGACGGCTCCTCCTACGAGCAGTACTTC. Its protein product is CASSLDGSSYEQYF.

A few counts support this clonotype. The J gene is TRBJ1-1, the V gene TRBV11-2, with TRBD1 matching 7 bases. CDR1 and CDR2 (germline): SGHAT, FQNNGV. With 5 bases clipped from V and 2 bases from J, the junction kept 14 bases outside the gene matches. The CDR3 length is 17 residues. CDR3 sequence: CASSPGKGALINTEAFF. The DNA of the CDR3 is TGTGCCAGCAGCCCGGGAAAGGGGGCCCTTATTAACACTGAAGCTTTCTTT. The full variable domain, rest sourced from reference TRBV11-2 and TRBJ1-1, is EAGVAQSPRYKIIEKRQSVAFWCNPISGHATLYWYQQILGQGPKLLIQFQNNGVVDDSQLPKDRFSAERLKGVDSTLKIQPAKLEDSAVYLCASSPGKGALINTEAFFGQGTRLTVV.

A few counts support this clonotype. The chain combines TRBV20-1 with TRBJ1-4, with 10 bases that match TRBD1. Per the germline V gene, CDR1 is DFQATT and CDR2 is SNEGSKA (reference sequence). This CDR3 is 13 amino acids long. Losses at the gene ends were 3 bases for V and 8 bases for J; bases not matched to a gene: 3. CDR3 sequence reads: CSARRQGAEKLFF. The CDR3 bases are TGCAGTGCTAGGAGACAGGGGGCGGAAAAACTGTTTTTT.

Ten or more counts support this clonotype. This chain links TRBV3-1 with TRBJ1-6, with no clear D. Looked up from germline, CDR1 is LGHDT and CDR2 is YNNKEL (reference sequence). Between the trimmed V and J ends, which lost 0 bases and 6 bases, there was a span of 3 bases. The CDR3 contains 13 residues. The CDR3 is CASSQEFNSPLHF. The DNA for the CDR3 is TGTGCCAGCAGCCAAGAATTTAATTCACCCCTCCACTTT.

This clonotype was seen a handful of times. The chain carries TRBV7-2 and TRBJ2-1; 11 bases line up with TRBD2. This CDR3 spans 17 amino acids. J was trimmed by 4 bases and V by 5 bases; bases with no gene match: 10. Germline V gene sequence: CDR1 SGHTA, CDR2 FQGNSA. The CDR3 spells CASSPRLAGSRYNEQFF. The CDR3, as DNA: TGTGCCAGCAGCCCAAGACTAGCGGGGAGCCGTTACAATGAGCAGTTCTTC.

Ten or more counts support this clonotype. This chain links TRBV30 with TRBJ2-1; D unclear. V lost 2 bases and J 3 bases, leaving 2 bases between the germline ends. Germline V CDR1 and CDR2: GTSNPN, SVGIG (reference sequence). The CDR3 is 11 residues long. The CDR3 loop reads CAWSNYNEQFF. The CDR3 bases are TGTGCCTGGAGTAACTACAATGAGCAGTTCTTC.

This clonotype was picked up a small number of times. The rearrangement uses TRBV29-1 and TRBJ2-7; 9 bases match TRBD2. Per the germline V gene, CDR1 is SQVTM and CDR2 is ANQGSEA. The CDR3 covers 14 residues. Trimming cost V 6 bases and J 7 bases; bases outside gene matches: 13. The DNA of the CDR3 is TGCAGCGTAGTGGGACTAGCTAACTCCGGAGAGCAGTACTTC. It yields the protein CSVVGLANSGEQYF.

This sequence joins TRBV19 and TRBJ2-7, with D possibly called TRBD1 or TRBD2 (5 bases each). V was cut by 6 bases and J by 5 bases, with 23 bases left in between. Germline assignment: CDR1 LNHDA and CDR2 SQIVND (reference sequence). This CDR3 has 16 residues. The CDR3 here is CASSVIGTARRHEQYF. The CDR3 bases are TGTGCCAGTAGCGTTATAGGGACGGCCCGACGACACGAGCAGTACTTC.

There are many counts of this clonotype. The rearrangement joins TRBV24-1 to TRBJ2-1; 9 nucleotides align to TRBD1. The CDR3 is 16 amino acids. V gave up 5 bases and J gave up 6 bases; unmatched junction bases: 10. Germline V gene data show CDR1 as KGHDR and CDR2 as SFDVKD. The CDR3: CATSASGTGKGNEQFF. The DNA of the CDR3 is TGTGCCACCAGTGCATCTGGGACAGGGAAGGGCAATGAGCAGTTCTTC.

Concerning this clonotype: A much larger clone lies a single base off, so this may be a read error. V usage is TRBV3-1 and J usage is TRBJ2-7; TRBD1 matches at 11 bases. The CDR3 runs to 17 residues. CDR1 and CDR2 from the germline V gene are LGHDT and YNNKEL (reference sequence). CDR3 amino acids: CARSQLPPGQGAYEQYF. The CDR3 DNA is TGTGCCCGCAGCCAACTTCCGCCGGGACAGGGGGCCTACGAGCAGTACTTC.

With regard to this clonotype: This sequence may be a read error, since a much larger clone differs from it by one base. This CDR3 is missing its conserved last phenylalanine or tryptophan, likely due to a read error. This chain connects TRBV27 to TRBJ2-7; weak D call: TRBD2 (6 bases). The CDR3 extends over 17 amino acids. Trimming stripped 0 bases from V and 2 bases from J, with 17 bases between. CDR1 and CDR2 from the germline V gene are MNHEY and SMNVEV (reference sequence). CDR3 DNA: TGTGCCAGCAGTTTATCCAGGACGGGAGTAGGTCCCTACGAGCAGTACCTC. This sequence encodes CASSLSRTGVGPYEQYL.

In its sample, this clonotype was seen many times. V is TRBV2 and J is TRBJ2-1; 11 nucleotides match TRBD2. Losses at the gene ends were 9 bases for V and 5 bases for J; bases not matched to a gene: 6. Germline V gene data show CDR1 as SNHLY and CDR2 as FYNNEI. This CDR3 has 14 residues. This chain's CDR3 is CASEGLAEHNEQFF. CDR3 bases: TGTGCCAGTGAGGGACTAGCGGAACACAATGAGCAGTTCTTC.

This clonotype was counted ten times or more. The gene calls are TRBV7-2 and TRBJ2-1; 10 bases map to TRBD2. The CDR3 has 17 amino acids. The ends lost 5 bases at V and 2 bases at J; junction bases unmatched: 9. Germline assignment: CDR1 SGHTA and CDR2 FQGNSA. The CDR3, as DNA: TGTGCCAGCAGCCTCCGAAGCAGCGGGAGGGCCTACAATGAGCAGTTCTTC. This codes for CASSLRSSGRAYNEQFF.

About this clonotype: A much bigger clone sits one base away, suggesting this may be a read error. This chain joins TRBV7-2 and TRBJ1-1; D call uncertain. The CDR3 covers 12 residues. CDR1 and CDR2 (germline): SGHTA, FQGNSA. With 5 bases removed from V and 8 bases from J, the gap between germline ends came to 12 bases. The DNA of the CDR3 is TGTGCCAGCAGCCAAGGCACGAAAGAAGCTTTCTTT. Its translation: CASSQGTKEAFF.

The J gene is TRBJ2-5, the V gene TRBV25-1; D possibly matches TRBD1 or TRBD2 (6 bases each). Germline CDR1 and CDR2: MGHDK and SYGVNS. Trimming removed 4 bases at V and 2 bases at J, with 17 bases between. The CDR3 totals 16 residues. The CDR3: CASSADRRRGQETQYF. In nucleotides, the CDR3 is TGTGCCAGCAGTGCCGACAGGAGGAGGGGACAAGAGACCCAGTACTTC.

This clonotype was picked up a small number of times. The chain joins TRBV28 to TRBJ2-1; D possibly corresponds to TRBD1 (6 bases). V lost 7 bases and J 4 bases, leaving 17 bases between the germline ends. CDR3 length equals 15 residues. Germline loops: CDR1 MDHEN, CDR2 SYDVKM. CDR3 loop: CASIKAGVSYNEQFF. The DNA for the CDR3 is TGTGCCAGCATCAAAGCAGGGGTGTCATACAATGAGCAGTTCTTC.

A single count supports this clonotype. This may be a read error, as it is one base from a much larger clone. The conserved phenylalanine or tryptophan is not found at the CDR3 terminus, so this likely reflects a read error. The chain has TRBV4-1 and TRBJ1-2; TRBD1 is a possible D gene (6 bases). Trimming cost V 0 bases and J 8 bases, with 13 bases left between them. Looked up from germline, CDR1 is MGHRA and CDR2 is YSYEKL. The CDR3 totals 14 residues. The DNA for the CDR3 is TGCGCCAGCAGCCAAGATAGGGGGGCCTGGGGCTACACCCTC. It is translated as CASSQDRGAWGYTL.

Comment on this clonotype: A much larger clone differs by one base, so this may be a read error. The CDR3 region has the DNA TGTGTCAGCAGCTTAGTGGCTAGCGTTCATGAGCAGTTCTTC. It encodes CVSSLVASVHEQFF. The chain combines TRBV2 with TRBJ2-1; D may be TRBD2 (6 bases). Germline V gives CDR1 SNHLY, CDR2 FYNNEI. The CDR3 loop spans 14 amino acids. Full variable domain (rest looked up from reference TRBV2 and TRBJ2-1): EPEVTQTPSHQVTQMGQEVILRCVPISNHLYFYWYRQILGQKVEFLVSFYNNEISEKSEIFDDQFSVERPDGSNFTLKIRSTKLEDSAMYFCVSSLVASVHEQFFGPGTRLTVL.